The 14 T cell receptor beta chains below come from one sample, sequenced in a study of blood T cell repertoires in COVID-19. This table comes from immunoSEQ multiplex PCR, and its TCRdb copy is limited to in-frame clones, with some not included. The sample shows about 31,000 clones, over 85% of them seen only once. Input material: peripheral blood. These receptors came from a man in his 70s with active or convalescent COVID-19.

J is TRBJ1-2 and V is TRBV4-3, with D possibly matching TRBD1 (5 bases). CDR3 length: 17 residues. Looked up from germline, CDR1 is LGHNA and CDR2 is YSLEER. V lost 3 bases and J lost 0, with 17 bases in between. CDR3 amino acids: CASSQIGGQGTNYGYTF. Written as DNA, the CDR3 is TGCGCCAGCAGCCAGATCGGTGGGCAGGGAACTAACTATGGCTACACCTTC.

V gene TRBV30 combines with J gene TRBJ1-5; D gene unclear. The V and J ends lost 0 bases and 2 bases respectively, with 11 bases between them. The CDR3 runs to 15 residues. The germline V gene has CDR1 GTSNPN and CDR2 SVGIG (reference sequence). The DNA for the CDR3 is TGTGCCTGGAGTGTGGCAATAATGGGCAATCAGCCCCAGCATTTT. It is translated as CAWSVAIMGNQPQHF.

The chain uses TRBV19 and TRBJ1-5; 8 bases are a match to TRBD1. The CDR3 totals 16 residues. Germline assignment: CDR1 LNHDA and CDR2 SQIVND (reference sequence). The V segment lost 1 base and the J segment 7 bases; nucleotides outside the gene matches: 9. The CDR3 protein is CASSIVGQGIGQPQHF. The CDR3 DNA sequence: TGTGCCAGTAGTATAGTCGGACAGGGTATCGGGCAGCCCCAGCATTTT.

The sample holds one count of this clone. This chain links TRBV3-1 (or the pseudogene TRBV3-2) with TRBJ2-1; TRBD2 aligns across 9 bases. The germline CDR1 and CDR2 sequences are LGHDT and YNNKEL (reference sequence). V lost 0 bases, J lost 7 bases, and 13 bases stayed unmatched. The CDR3 extends over 18 amino acids. This CDR3 is CASSQDLLLAGGRNEQFF. DNA for the CDR3: TGTGCCAGCAGCCAAGATCTCTTGCTGGCGGGAGGGAGGAATGAGCAGTTCTTC.

The V gene is TRBV6-6, the J gene TRBJ2-7, with D uncertain. Germline assignment: CDR1 MNHNY and CDR2 SVGAGI (reference sequence). V shed 5 bases and J shed 2 bases, with 7 bases lying between them. The CDR3 consists of 12 residues. The CDR3 loop is CASSQETYEQYF. Here the CDR3 DNA reads TGTGCCAGCAGTCAGGAGACCTACGAGCAGTACTTC.

V and J are TRBV10-3 and TRBJ2-3; TRBD2 aligns across 14 bases. CDR1 ENHRY and CDR2 SYGVKD come from the germline V gene. V shed 7 bases, J shed 6 bases, and the junction held 9 bases outside the gene matches. The CDR3 spans 16 residues. The DNA for the CDR3 is TGTGCCATCAAGGGGACTAGCGGGGGTTTGTCGGATACGCAGTATTTT. Its translation is CAIKGTSGGLSDTQYF.

This clone appeared a few times. The chain links TRBV7-9 to TRBJ2-1; TRBD2 agrees at 8 bases. The CDR3 has 17 amino acids. V gave up 5 bases and J gave up 4 bases; unmatched junction bases: 13. Germline V gene data show CDR1 as SEHNR and CDR2 as FQNEAQ (reference sequence). This chain's CDR3 is CASSPPSGGIRYNEQFF. The CDR3 DNA reads as TGTGCCAGCAGCCCACCCTCGGGGGGGATCCGTTACAATGAGCAGTTCTTC.

This chain joins TRBV20-1 and TRBJ1-2, with D uncertain. The CDR3 extends over 11 amino acids. Germline V CDR1 and CDR2: DFQATT, SNEGSKA (reference sequence). V was trimmed by 6 bases and J by 4 bases, leaving 9 bases between them. CDR3 protein: CSANIPYGYTF. The CDR3 nucleotides are TGCAGTGCAAACATCCCCTATGGCTACACCTTC.

The V call is TRBV5-1, the J call TRBJ2-3, with D tentatively TRBD1 (5 bases). V dropped 0 bases and J dropped 5 bases, with 7 bases sitting between them. Germline V gene lookup returns CDR1 SGHRS and CDR2 YFSETQ. This CDR3 has 13 amino acids. CDR3 sequence reads: CASSLGQGDTQYF. CDR3 sequence (DNA): TGCGCCAGCAGCTTGGGCCAGGGAGATACGCAGTATTTT.

The V and J genes are TRBV30 and TRBJ1-1; the match to TRBD1 covers 8 bases. CDR1 is GTSNPN, CDR2 SVGIG, per germline (reference sequence). The length of the CDR3 is 13 residues. V was clipped by 3 bases and J by 1 base; unmatched bases: 1. CDR3 DNA: TGTGCCTGGAGCCAGGGGGCGAACACTGAAGCTTTCTTT. This gives the protein CAWSQGANTEAFF.

J is TRBJ1-3 and V is TRBV6-1; no firm D call. Germline V gives CDR1 MNHNS, CDR2 SASEGT. CDR3 length: 15 residues. V was trimmed by 3 bases and J by 0 bases, leaving 9 bases between them. The CDR3 sequence is CASSDMPSSGNTIYF. The CDR3 region has the DNA TGTGCCAGCAGTGACATGCCGAGCTCTGGAAACACCATATATTTT.

This clone was counted a single time. V is TRBV18 and J is TRBJ1-1, with a tentative D call TRBD1 (5 bases). Per the germline V gene, CDR1 is KGHSH and CDR2 is LQKENI. The CDR3 sequence is 15 residues long. V gave up 3 bases and J gave up 2 bases, with 13 bases separating them. The chain's CDR3 is CASSPYDSVNTEAFF. The CDR3 DNA reads TGTGCCAGCTCACCTTACGACAGCGTTAACACTGAAGCTTTCTTT.

The gene calls are TRBV28 and TRBJ1-1; 7 bases fit TRBD1. Germline lookup yields CDR1 MDHEN and CDR2 SYDVKM. Trimming took 2 bases from V and 4 from J; bases not matched to a gene: 13. The CDR3 extends over 17 amino acids. The CDR3 DNA reads TGTGCCAGCAGTTTACCTCTGACAGGGCTAGGGGGCACTGAAGCTTTCTTT. It specifies CASSLPLTGLGGTEAFF. Looking up the rest from reference TRBV28 and TRBJ1-1 gives the full variable domain: DVKVTQSSRYLVKRTGEKVFLECVQDMDHENMFWYRQDPGLGLRLIYFSYDVKMKEKGDIPEGYSVSREKKERFSLILESASTNQTSMYLCASSLPLTGLGGTEAFFGQGTRLTVV.

This chain connects TRBV7-3 to TRBJ2-6, with D maybe TRBD1 (5 bases). In germline, CDR1 is SGHTA, CDR2 FQGTGA. The CDR3 loop spans 16 amino acids. The V end lost 5 bases, the J end lost 0 bases, and 11 bases lay between the germline ends. CDR3 loop: CASSKDISSGANVLTF. As DNA, the CDR3 is TGTGCCAGCAGCAAGGACATCAGCTCTGGGGCCAACGTCCTGACTTTC.